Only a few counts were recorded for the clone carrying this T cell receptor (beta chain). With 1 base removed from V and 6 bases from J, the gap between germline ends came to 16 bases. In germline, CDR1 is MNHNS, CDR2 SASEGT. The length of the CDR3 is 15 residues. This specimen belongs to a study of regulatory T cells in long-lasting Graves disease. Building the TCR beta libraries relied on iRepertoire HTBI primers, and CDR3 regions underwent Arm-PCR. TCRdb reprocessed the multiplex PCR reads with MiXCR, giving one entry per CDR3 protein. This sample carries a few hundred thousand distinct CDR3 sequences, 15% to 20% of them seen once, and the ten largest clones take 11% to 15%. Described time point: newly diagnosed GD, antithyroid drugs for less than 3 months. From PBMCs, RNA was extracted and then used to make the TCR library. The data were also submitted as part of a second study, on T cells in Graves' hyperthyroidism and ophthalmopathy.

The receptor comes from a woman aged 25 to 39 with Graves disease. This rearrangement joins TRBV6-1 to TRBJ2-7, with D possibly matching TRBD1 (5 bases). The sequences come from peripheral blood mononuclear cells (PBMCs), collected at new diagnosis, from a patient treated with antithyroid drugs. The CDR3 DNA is TGTGCCAGCAGTGAAGATCCAGGGTTGGGGATCGAGCAGTACTTC. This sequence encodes CASSEDPGLGIEQYF.